One and the same sample provided the 4 T cell receptor beta chains below, sequenced in a study of early T cells in non-severe SARS-CoV-2 infection (TCRdb year 2021). Libraries were made using 5' RACE. TCRdb lists the instrument as NextSeq 500. Clones were called with MiXCR by TCRdb after fastp trimmed the public reads at Q25, and only in-frame beta chains were retained. Rows are combined by CDR3 protein, so each entry shows the most common genes and DNA. The sample yields 75,000 to 80,000 distinct CDR3 sequences; about 15% were counted once. Approximately 2.6% of the sample is taken by the ten largest. Sequenced material: whole blood. These TCRs come from an adult who was a healthcare worker with PCR-confirmed SARS-CoV-2 infection or an uninfected control (not recorded which).

This clonotype was found a few times. The V gene is TRBV7-8, the J gene TRBJ2-4, with D perhaps matching TRBD1 or TRBD2 (5 bases each). V was pared by 3 bases and J by 5 bases, with 14 bases between. Germline V gene data show CDR1 as SGHVS and CDR2 as FQNEAQ. CDR3 size: 15 residues. For the CDR3, the DNA is TGTGCCAGCAGCTTGCTCTCACGGGGCCAAAACATTCAGTACTTC. Its translation is CASSLLSRGQNIQYF.

The chain uses TRBV25-1 and TRBJ2-7; D is unresolved. Germline assignment: CDR1 MGHDK and CDR2 SYGVNS. The CDR3 length is 13 residues. Trimming removed 4 bases from V and 2 bases from J, with 9 bases in between. The CDR3 loop is CASSALSTYEQYF. CDR3 sequence (DNA): TGTGCCAGCAGTGCCCTCTCCACCTACGAGCAGTACTTC.

This clonotype was detected ten times or more. The chain couples TRBV12-3 or TRBV12-4 to TRBJ2-1; D is undetermined. V was pared by 6 bases and J by 4 bases, with 4 bases between. CDR3 size: 11 residues. The CDR3 region is CASREYNEQFF. CDR3 nucleotides: TGTGCCAGCAGGGAATACAATGAGCAGTTCTTC.

The V gene is TRBV20-1, the J gene TRBJ2-7, with D perhaps matching TRBD2 (6 bases). CDR3 length: 14 residues. Trimming took off 5 bases at V and 3 bases at J, with 17 bases between the two ends. Germline V CDR1 and CDR2: DFQATT, SNEGSKA (reference sequence). CDR3 sequence (DNA): TGCAGTGCTCGAAAGGACTACCTACTCTACGAGCAGTACTTC. Residues: CSARKDYLLYEQYF.